These 9 T cell receptor beta chains were all obtained from the same sample, sequenced in a study of blood T cell repertoires in COVID-19. Repertoires were generated with immunoSEQ multiplex PCR, while TCRdb's copy carries only in-frame clones and drops some. The table has fewer than 200,000 clones, roughly 85% seen once; the top ten hold 26%. Material for sequencing was peripheral blood. The source is a woman between 70 and 85 years old with acute or convalescent COVID-19.

The rearrangement uses TRBV7-2 and TRBJ2-5; 9 bases are shared with TRBD2. This CDR3 region has 17 residues. The germline CDR1 and CDR2 sequences are SGHTA and FQGNSA. J was trimmed by 5 bases and V by 1 base; bases with no gene match: 11. The CDR3, as DNA: TGTGCCAGCAGCTTAGGGACGGCGGGAGGGCTGCGGGAGACCCAGTACTTC. This codes for CASSLGTAGGLRETQYF.

The rearrangement links TRBV9 to TRBJ1-5, with 7 bases lining up with TRBD1. This CDR3 has 16 amino acids. With V trimmed by 3 bases and J by 0 bases, 6 bases remained unmatched. Germline V gives CDR1 SGDLS, CDR2 YYNGEE. The CDR3: CASSEGTAYSNQPQHF. CDR3 DNA sequence: TGTGCCAGCAGCGAAGGGACAGCCTATAGCAATCAGCCCCAGCATTTT. The variable domain in full, completed from reference TRBV9 and TRBJ1-5, reads DSGVTQTPKHLITATGQRVTLRCSPRSGDLSVYWYQQSLDQGLQFLIQYYNGEERAKGNILERFSAQQFPDLHSELNLSSLELGDSALYFCASSEGTAYSNQPQHFGDGTRLSIL.

This clone was picked up a small number of times. J is TRBJ2-3 and V is TRBV2; maybe TRBD2 (6 bases). The CDR3 extends over 16 amino acids. The ends were cut back, 5 bases at V and 4 bases at J, with 19 bases in the middle. The germline V gene encodes CDR1 SNHLY and CDR2 FYNNEI. CDR3 loop: CASSPQIGGPADTQYF. The CDR3, as DNA: TGTGCCAGCAGTCCCCAAATCGGGGGACCAGCAGATACGCAGTATTTT. The complete variable domain, with remaining parts taken from reference TRBV2 and TRBJ2-3, reads EPEVTQTPSHQVTQMGQEVILRCVPISNHLYFYWYRQILGQKVEFLVSFYNNEISEKSEIFDDQFSVERPDGSNFTLKIRSTKLEDSAMYFCASSPQIGGPADTQYFGPGTRLTVL.

The chain employs TRBV10-3 and TRBJ2-1; 13 nucleotides match TRBD2. The CDR3 totals 19 residues. Germline V gene lookup returns CDR1 ENHRY and CDR2 SYGVKD. The trim removed 4 bases at V and 0 bases at J, leaving 9 bases unmatched. The CDR3 DNA is TGTGCCATCAGTGGAGGAACTAGCGGGAGGGGGAGCTCCTACAATGAGCAGTTCTTC. It yields the protein CAISGGTSGRGSSYNEQFF.

This rearrangement joins TRBV5-6 to TRBJ2-7; D not resolved. The V end lost 0 bases, the J end lost 3 bases, and 10 bases lay between the germline ends. The CDR3 runs to 14 residues. Germline CDR1 and CDR2: SGHDT and YYEEEE. As DNA, the CDR3 is TGTGCCAGCAGCTTGGGGCACGCTCTCTACGAGCAGTACTTC. This gives the protein CASSLGHALYEQYF.

The chain recombines TRBV9 with TRBJ2-1; 10 bases are shared with TRBD2. The length of the CDR3 is 16 residues. Germline trimming cut 0 bases from V and 6 bases from J; bases unmatched to any gene: 6. Germline CDR1 reads SGDLS; CDR2 reads YYNGEE. This CDR3 is CASSVATASGSNEQFF. In DNA form, the CDR3 reads TGTGCCAGCAGCGTAGCTACGGCTAGCGGGAGCAATGAGCAGTTCTTC.

The rearrangement links TRBV1 to TRBJ2-7; TRBD2 is the table's D call, not checked against the DNA. TRBV1 represents a pseudogene. The CDR3 runs to 17 residues. The CDR3 coding sequence is TGCACCAGCAGCCAGGGGGGATCTATAGCGGGACGCTACGAGCAGTACTTC. As protein: CTSSQGGSIAGRYEQYF.

This clone showed up just once. The J gene is TRBJ1-1, the V gene TRBV5-1, with 8 positions matching TRBD1. The germline CDR1 and CDR2 sequences are SGHRS and YFSETQ. The CDR3 sequence is 16 residues long. The V segment lost 2 bases and the J segment 5 bases; nucleotides outside the gene matches: 11. CDR3 residues: CASSFKPGGAGTEAFF. The DNA for the CDR3 is TGCGCCAGCAGCTTTAAACCAGGGGGCGCGGGAACTGAAGCTTTCTTT.

The chain's CDR3 is CASSGRPPYEQYF. In DNA, the CDR3 is TGTGCCAGCAGCGGGAGGCCTCCCTACGAGCAGTACTTC. The rearrangement uses TRBV7-3 and TRBJ2-7, with D possibly TRBD2 on 6 matching bases. The CDR3 spans 13 residues. Germline-derived CDR1 and CDR2 are SGHTA and FQGTGA. Trimming removed 5 bases at V and 2 bases at J, with 10 bases between.